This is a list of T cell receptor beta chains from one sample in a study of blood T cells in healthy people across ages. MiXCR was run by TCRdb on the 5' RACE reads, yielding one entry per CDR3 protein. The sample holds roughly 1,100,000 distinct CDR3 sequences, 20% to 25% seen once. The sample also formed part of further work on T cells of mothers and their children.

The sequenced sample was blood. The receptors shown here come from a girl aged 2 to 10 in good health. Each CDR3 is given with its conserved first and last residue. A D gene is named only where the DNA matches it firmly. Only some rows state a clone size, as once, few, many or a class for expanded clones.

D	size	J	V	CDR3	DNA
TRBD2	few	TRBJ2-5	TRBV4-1	CASSQKNRGGSEEETQYF	TGCGCCAGCAGCCAAAAAAACCGGGGGGGAAGCGAGGAAGAGACCCAGTACTTC
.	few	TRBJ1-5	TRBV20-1	CSASLSAPYSNQPQHF	TGCAGTGCTTCCCTCAGTGCCCCGTATAGCAATCAGCCCCAGCATTTT
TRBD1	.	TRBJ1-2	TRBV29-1	CSVAGQKYGYTF	TGCAGCGTTGCGGGACAGAAATATGGCTACACCTTC
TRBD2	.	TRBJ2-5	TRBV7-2	CASSSGTMVETQYF	TGTGCCAGCAGCTCCGGGACTATGGTAGAGACCCAGTACTTC
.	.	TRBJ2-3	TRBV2	CASRRPSTDTQYF	TGTGCCAGCAGAAGACCTAGCACAGATACGCAGTATTTT
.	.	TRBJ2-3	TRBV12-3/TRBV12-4	CASSTSSSTDTQYF	TGTGCCAGCAGTACGTCTTCCAGCACAGATACGCAGTATTTT
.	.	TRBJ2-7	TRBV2	CASSEGAAYEQYF	TGTGCCAGCAGTGAAGGGGCGGCCTACGAGCAGTACTTC
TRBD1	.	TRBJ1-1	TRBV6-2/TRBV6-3	CASSPPGQGAEAFF	TGTGCCAGCAGTCCGCCCGGACAGGGGGCTGAAGCTTTCTTT
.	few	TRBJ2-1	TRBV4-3	CASSSTMDYHYNEQFF	TGCGCCAGCAGCTCCACCATGGACTACCACTACAATGAGCAGTTCTTC
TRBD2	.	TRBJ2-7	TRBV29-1	CSAMTGLALDDEQYF	TGCAGCGCCATGACCGGACTAGCGCTGGATGACGAGCAGTACTTC
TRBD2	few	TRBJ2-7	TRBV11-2	CASRTSGRGVSYEQYF	TGTGCCAGCAGAACTTCAGGACGGGGGGTCTCCTACGAGCAGTACTTC
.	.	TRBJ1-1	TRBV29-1	CSVGGRGLFEDTEAFF	TGCAGCGTTGGGGGCAGGGGCTTGTTCGAGGACACTGAAGCTTTCTTT
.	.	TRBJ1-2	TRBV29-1	CSVDRADSYTF	TGCAGCGTTGACAGGGCAGATAGCTACACCTTC
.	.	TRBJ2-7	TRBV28	CASCALRTIYEQYF	TGTGCCAGCTGCGCCTTGAGGACTATCTACGAGCAGTACTTC
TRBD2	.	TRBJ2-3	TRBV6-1	CASSESGSSTDTQYF	TGTGCCAGCAGCGAGAGCGGGAGTAGCACAGATACGCAGTATTTT
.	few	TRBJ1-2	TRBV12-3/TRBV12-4	CASSLDGRGAYGYTF	TGTGCCAGCAGTTTAGATGGAAGGGGTGCTTATGGCTACACCTTC
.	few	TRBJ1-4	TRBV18	CASSPDNEKLFF	TGTGCCAGCTCGCCCGATAATGAAAAACTGTTTTTT
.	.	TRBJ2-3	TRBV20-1	CSASDDSQFRRTDTQYF	TGCAGTGCTAGTGATGACAGCCAGTTCCGTAGGACAGATACGCAGTATTTT
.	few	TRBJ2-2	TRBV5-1	CASSLVGNPPYTGELFF	TGCGCCAGCAGCTTAGTGGGAAACCCACCATACACCGGGGAGCTGTTTTTT
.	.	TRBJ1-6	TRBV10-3	CAISQYRHSPLHF	TGTGCCATCAGTCAATATAGACATTCACCCCTCCACTTT
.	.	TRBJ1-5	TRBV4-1	CATSQDSGQRDNQPQHF	TGCGCCACCAGCCAAGATAGCGGGCAGAGGGACAATCAGCCCCAGCATTTT
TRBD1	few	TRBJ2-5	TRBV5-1	CASSLAESGTGVKEETQYF	TGCGCCAGCAGCTTGGCCGAATCTGGGACAGGGGTGAAGGAAGAGACCCAGTACTTC
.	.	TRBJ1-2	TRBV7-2	CASSPETGRHYTF	TGTGCCAGCAGCCCCGAAACTGGACGGCACTACACCTTC
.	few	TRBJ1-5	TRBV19	CASKVQGMFQPQHF	TGTGCCAGTAAGGTTCAGGGGATGTTTCAGCCCCAGCATTTT
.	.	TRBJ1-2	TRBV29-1	CSVAFGGKGYTF	TGCAGCGTTGCGTTCGGAGGGAAAGGCTACACCTTC
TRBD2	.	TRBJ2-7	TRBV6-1	CASSDSRGSPYEQYF	TGTGCCAGCAGTGATTCGCGCGGGAGTCCCTACGAGCAGTACTTC
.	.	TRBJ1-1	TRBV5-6	CASSLVKGLDTEAFF	TGTGCCAGCAGCTTGGTCAAGGGGTTGGACACTGAAGCTTTCTTT
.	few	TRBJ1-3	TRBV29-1	CSALRTDAGNTIYF	TGCAGCGCCCTTCGGACGGACGCTGGAAACACCATATATTTT
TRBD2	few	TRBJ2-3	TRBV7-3	CASSRVAGLGTDTQYF	TGTGCCAGCAGCCGAGTAGCGGGGTTGGGGACAGATACGCAGTATTTT
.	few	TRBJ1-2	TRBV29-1	CSVDLRGLYGYTF	TGCAGCGTTGATTTGCGGGGTCTCTATGGCTACACCTTC
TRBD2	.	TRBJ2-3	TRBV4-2	CASSQSGADSTDTQYF	TGTGCCAGCAGCCAAAGCGGGGCGGATAGCACAGATACGCAGTATTTT
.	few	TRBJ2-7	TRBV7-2	CASSLQSATYEQYF	TGTGCCAGCAGCTTACAATCAGCTACCTACGAGCAGTACTTC
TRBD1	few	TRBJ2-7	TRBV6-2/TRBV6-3	CASTFRDSSYEQYF	TGTGCCAGTACCTTTCGGGACAGCTCCTACGAGCAGTACTTC
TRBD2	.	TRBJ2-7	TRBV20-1	CSAGGSSGAAYEQYF	TGCAGTGCTGGGGGGTCTAGCGGGGCAGCCTACGAGCAGTACTTC
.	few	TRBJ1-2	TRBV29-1	CSDNVGGRANYGYTF	TGCAGCGATAACGTAGGGGGTAGGGCTAACTATGGCTACACCTTC
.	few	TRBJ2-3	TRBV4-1	CASSPASEDTQCF	TGCGCCAGCAGCCCCGCTTCGGAGGATACGCAGTGTTTT
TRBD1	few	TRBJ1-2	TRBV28	CASKETGQKHGYTF	TGTGCCAGCAAGGAAACGGGACAGAAGCATGGCTACACCTTC
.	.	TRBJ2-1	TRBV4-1	CASSQEVTGGDEQFF	TGCGCCAGCAGCCAAGAAGTTACCGGGGGTGATGAGCAGTTCTTC
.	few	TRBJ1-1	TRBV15	CATKENTEAFF	TGTGCCACCAAAGAAAACACTGAAGCTTTCTTT
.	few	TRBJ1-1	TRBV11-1	CASSLAYPGTGEAFF	TGTGCCAGCAGCTTAGCGTATCCGGGGACCGGTGAAGCTTTCTTT
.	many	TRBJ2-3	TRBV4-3	CASSQVSRDTQYF	TGCGCCAGCAGCCAAGTCAGCAGAGATACGCAGTATTTT
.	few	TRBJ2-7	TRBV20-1	CSAREPLTYEQYF	TGCAGTGCTAGGGAACCTCTAACCTACGAGCAGTACTTC
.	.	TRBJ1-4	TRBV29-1	CSVSSGGWANEKLFF	TGCAGCGTGAGCTCAGGTGGTTGGGCTAATGAAAAACTGTTTTTT